These T cell receptor beta chains were read from a single sample in a study of blood T cell repertoires in COVID-19. The assay was immunoSEQ multiplex PCR, and TCRdb's table has in-frame clones only and misses some. The sample records about 140,000 clones, 80% to 90% being singletons. Sequences were obtained from peripheral blood. These receptors were taken from a man in his sixties with active or convalescent COVID-19. Both conserved end residues are part of each CDR3. The D gene is left open where the match is weak. Size is stated for part of the rows, as once, few or many counts, or as a class when the clone is expanded.

d_gene: TRBD1; j_gene: TRBJ2-1; abundance: .; v_gene: TRBV29-1; CDR3aa: CSVCQAAGGNEQFF; CDR3nt: TGCAGCGTCTGCCAAGCGGCAGGGGGAAATGAGCAGTTCTTC
d_gene: .; j_gene: TRBJ1-6; abundance: .; v_gene: TRBV6-5; CDR3aa: CASSYRDMTSPLHF; CDR3nt: TGTGCCAGCAGTTACCGGGACATGACTTCACCCCTCCACTTT
d_gene: .; j_gene: TRBJ2-1; abundance: .; v_gene: TRBV7-2; CDR3aa: CASSLAGQYGLSYNEQFF; CDR3nt: TGTGCCAGCAGCTTAGCCGGACAGTATGGCCTCTCCTACAATGAGCAGTTCTTC
d_gene: TRBD1; j_gene: TRBJ1-2; abundance: few; v_gene: TRBV10-2; CDR3aa: CASSEPRQGSNYGYTF; CDR3nt: TGCGCCAGCAGTGAGCCCCGACAGGGTTCTAACTATGGCTACACCTTC
d_gene: .; j_gene: TRBJ2-7; abundance: .; v_gene: TRBV5-5; CDR3aa: CASSFGDGKTYEQYF; CDR3nt: TGTGCCAGCAGCTTTGGCGACGGGAAGACCTACGAGCAGTACTTC
d_gene: .; j_gene: TRBJ1-1; abundance: .; v_gene: TRBV11-2; CDR3aa: CASSPQGWTTEAFF; CDR3nt: TGTGCCAGCAGCCCCCAGGGTTGGACAACTGAAGCTTTCTTT
d_gene: .; j_gene: TRBJ1-2; abundance: .; v_gene: TRBV30; CDR3aa: CAWSVLHYGYTF; CDR3nt: TGTGCCTGGAGTGTACTACACTATGGCTACACCTTC
d_gene: TRBD1; j_gene: TRBJ1-6; abundance: many; v_gene: TRBV25-1; CDR3aa: CASGWDRDNSPLHF; CDR3nt: TGTGCCAGCGGATGGGACAGGGACAATTCACCCCTCCACTTT
d_gene: .; j_gene: TRBJ1-2; abundance: few; v_gene: TRBV28; CDR3aa: CASREGYGYTF; CDR3nt: TGTGCCTCTAGGGAGGGCTATGGCTACACCTTC
d_gene: TRBD1; j_gene: TRBJ1-2; abundance: .; v_gene: TRBV19; CDR3aa: CASSARDRTNYGYTF; CDR3nt: TGTGCCAGTAGTGCCAGGGACAGAACGAACTATGGCTACACCTTC
d_gene: .; j_gene: TRBJ2-2; abundance: .; v_gene: TRBV11-3; CDR3aa: CASSLSYPWQATNTGELFF; CDR3nt: TGTGCCAGCAGCTTATCTTATCCATGGCAGGCTACAAACACCGGGGAGCTGTTTTTT